This TCR beta chain was found in a study of T-cell memory formation after mild COVID-19. Study as a whole: The two donors had largely donor-specific TCR clusters. Study-wide findings and caveats: Among clones contracting day 15 to 85, CD4/CD8 was balanced, whereas later expanders leaned CD4+.

A note on this clonotype: Its antigen is unidentified.

MiXCR, run by TCRdb on the 5' RACE reads, gives a single entry per CDR3 protein. The sample shows about 560,000 distinct CDR3 sequences, roughly 17% of them seen only once. Trimming took off 6 bases at V and 3 bases at J, with 13 bases between the two ends. The CDR3 consists of 14 residues. Germline CDR1 reads MNHEY; CDR2 reads SVGAGI. The clonotype was recovered from an adult woman who had mild COVID-19 (a few samples of this study predate the infection). Cell type and time point are not known. This chain connects TRBV6-5 to TRBJ2-3; D might be TRBD2 (6 bases). Input material: PBMCs or a T cell subset sorted from them (not recorded which). The CDR3, as DNA: TGTGCCAGCAGAGGACTAAACCCTACAGATACGCAGTATTTT. Its translation: CASRGLNPTDTQYF.